This T cell receptor (beta chain) was sequenced in a study of vaccination effects on CD4 cells after COVID-19. This clone was counted a few times. The antigen remains unidentified. Measured with immunoSEQ multiplex PCR; TCRdb has only the in-frame clones, and not every one. The data hold around 46,000 clones, with about 68% observed a single time. Prior to sequencing, the ViraFEST assay stimulated PBMC with viral peptide pools, which expanded the antigen-specific CD4+ T cells. Cultured cells yielded isolated CD4+ T cells after 10 to 11 days. The individual was infected with SARS-CoV-2 between March and December 2020, as confirmed by PCR. This CDR3 spans 14 amino acids. Trimming removed 4 bases from V and 2 bases from J; junction bases left unmatched: 5. In germline, CDR1 is LGHDT, CDR2 YNNKEL (reference sequence).

The starting material was CD4+ T cells from PBMCs cultured with a peptide pool, obtained before COVID-19 vaccination. This chain links TRBV3-1 (or the pseudogene TRBV3-2) with TRBJ2-7; 7 nucleotides line up with TRBD2. This clonotype was sampled from a human donor who had a prior SARS-CoV-2 infection. CDR3 coding DNA: TGTGCCAGCAGCCGGGGGGGGACTACCTACGAGCAGTACTTC. Its translation: CASSRGGTTYEQYF.